This T cell receptor beta chain was obtained from a study of blood T cell repertoires in COVID-19. Study in general: The United States, Italy and Spain supplied acute and convalescent COVID-19 samples. The cDNA or gDNA used as material had been derived from T cells, B-cell-depleted T cells, or PBMCs.

In the source study's methods: From reference gene primer amplification, estimates of nucleated cell counts were derived. Sequencing was performed with immunoSEQ multiplex PCR; in TCRdb, only in-frame clones are kept and a portion is missing. V and J calls and clone size are those listed in that table; D and trimming were worked out from the DNA. The sample consists of roughly 99,000 clones, approximately 85% of them appearing once. The J segment lost 0 bases and the V segment lost 2 bases, leaving 6 bases of the junction unmatched. The CDR3 extends over 17 amino acids. In germline, CDR1 is MGHRA, CDR2 YSYEKL.

The sequence came from a woman aged 80 or over with active or convalescent COVID-19. V is TRBV4-1 and J is TRBJ2-1; TRBD2 matches 8 bases. Sequenced sample: peripheral blood. CDR3 protein: CASSQQLAVSSYNEQFF. The CDR3, as DNA: TGCGCCAGCAGCCAACAACTAGCGGTAAGCTCCTACAATGAGCAGTTCTTC.